Below, 21 T cell receptor beta chains from the same sample are listed, as sequenced in a study of CD8 T cells in ankylosing spondylitis. Whole-study findings and limits: Among TCR beta sequences, a motif of several highly homologous variants appeared characteristic of ankylosing spondylitis blood.

Their antigens remain unidentified. TCRdb recomputed calls from the 5' RACE reads with MiXCR, one row per CDR3 protein. The profile shows more than 400,000 distinct CDR3 sequences, under 5.5% of them singletons. What was sequenced was blood, either unsorted or a sorted T cell fraction (not recorded which). Source of these receptors: a male donor with ankylosing spondylitis.

The chain uses TRBV4-1 and TRBJ2-7; 8 nucleotides agree with TRBD1. The trim removed 3 bases at V and 2 bases at J, leaving 9 bases unmatched. Germline CDR1 is MGHRA and CDR2 is YSYEKL. The CDR3 length is 16 residues. CDR3 protein: CASSHVSGTGPYEQYF. DNA of the CDR3: TGCGCCAGCAGCCATGTCTCCGGGACAGGTCCCTACGAGCAGTACTTC.

The gene calls are TRBV27 and TRBJ2-7; no definite D call. The CDR3 runs 14 residues. Trimming pared 2 bases from V and 2 bases from J, leaving 10 bases between. The germline V gene encodes CDR1 MNHEY and CDR2 SMNVEV (reference sequence). The CDR3: CASSLTAATYEQYF. Written as DNA, the CDR3 is TGTGCCAGCAGTTTAACGGCGGCAACCTACGAGCAGTACTTC.

This clonotype was seen many times. The chain employs TRBV7-6 and TRBJ1-5, with D maybe TRBD1 (5 bases). V shed 4 bases and J shed 5 bases, with 15 bases lying between them. The CDR3 length is 15 residues. Germline V gives CDR1 SGHVS, CDR2 FNYEAQ. The CDR3 reads CASSSFPGTHQPQHF. DNA for the CDR3: TGTGCCAGCAGCTCCTTCCCGGGGACTCATCAGCCCCAGCATTTT.

This clonotype appeared many times. The chain recombines TRBV12-3 or TRBV12-4 with TRBJ2-1; 10 nucleotides line up with TRBD2. The CDR3 has 18 residues. After removal of 3 bases from V and 8 bases from J, the junction contained 16 bases not matched to a gene. This chain's CDR3 is CASSFFPPSGRRGDEQFF. CDR3 DNA sequence: TGTGCCAGCAGTTTTTTTCCCCCTAGCGGGAGAAGGGGCGATGAGCAGTTCTTC.

The chain is built from TRBV19 and TRBJ2-7; 11 bases fit TRBD1. CDR3 length: 14 amino acids. The V segment lost 3 bases and the J segment 7 bases; nucleotides outside the gene matches: 5. Germline CDR1 reads LNHDA; CDR2 reads SQIVND (reference sequence). This CDR3 reads CASSIKDRGREQYF. The CDR3 bases are TGTGCCAGTAGTATTAAGGACAGGGGGCGAGAGCAGTACTTC.

This clonotype was found many times. The chain couples TRBV4-3 to TRBJ2-1; 10 positions match TRBD2. The CDR3 has 18 residues. V trimming: 0 bases; J trimming: 7 bases; junction bases outside the gene matches: 12. From germline, CDR1 is LGHNA and CDR2 YSLEER. In DNA, the CDR3 is TGCGCCAGCAGCCAAGAAGTTTATAGGACTAGCGGTCAGAATGAGCAGTTCTTC. Its protein product is CASSQEVYRTSGQNEQFF.

This clonotype showed up many times. This rearrangement joins TRBV9 to TRBJ2-2; D is possibly TRBD2 (6 bases). Germline loops: CDR1 SGDLS, CDR2 YYNGEE. The germline V and J ends were trimmed by 5 bases and 5 bases, with 19 bases remaining between them. The CDR3 has 16 amino acids. The CDR3 nucleotides read TGTGCCAGCAGTCTCAGACTAGTTGAGCATACCGGGGAGCTGTTTTTT. Its protein is CASSLRLVEHTGELFF.

This clonotype has a count of ten or more. J is TRBJ1-1 and V is TRBV5-6; 12 bases are shared with TRBD1. Trimming cost V 4 bases and J 4 bases; bases outside gene matches: 5. There are 15 residues in the CDR3. The germline V gene encodes CDR1 SGHDT and CDR2 YYEEEE. The CDR3 spells CASSVRDRGPTEAFF. CDR3 DNA: TGTGCCAGCAGCGTCCGGGACAGGGGGCCCACTGAAGCTTTCTTT.

In this sample, this clonotype turned up many times. This CDR3 reads CASSLRGTGSGSYTF. The CDR3, as DNA: TGTGCCAGCAGCTTAAGGGGGACAGGCAGCGGGAGCTACACCTTC. This sequence joins TRBV7-3 and TRBJ1-2; 8 bases are a match to TRBD1. Trimming cost V 1 base and J 9 bases; bases outside gene matches: 10. Germline V lookup: CDR1 SGHTA, CDR2 FQGTGA. The CDR3 runs 15 residues.

This clonotype was seen repeatedly, ten times or more. The V call is TRBV6-1, the J call TRBJ2-3, with TRBD1 matching 8 bases. The CDR3 length is 14 residues. Germline values: CDR1 MNHNS, CDR2 SASEGT. The V and J ends lost 5 bases and 7 bases, in that order; junction bases with no gene match: 8. For the CDR3, the DNA is TGTGCCAGCAGTCCGGACAGGGTGGCGAATACGCAGTATTTT. Amino acids: CASSPDRVANTQYF.

V is TRBV20-1 and J is TRBJ2-5; D unclear. Germline V CDR1 and CDR2: DFQATT, SNEGSKA (reference sequence). The CDR3 is made up of 12 amino acids. Trimming took off 6 bases at V and 13 bases at J, with 21 bases between the two ends. CDR3 in amino acids: CSAKANERPRYF. The DNA of the CDR3 is TGCAGTGCCAAGGCCAACGAGCGACCTAGGTACTTC.

This clonotype was seen ten or more times. The chain carries TRBV10-3 and TRBJ2-2, with 9 bases lining up with TRBD1. This CDR3 spans 14 amino acids. With V trimmed by 11 bases and J by 2 bases, 6 bases remained unmatched. Germline-derived CDR1 and CDR2 are ENHRY and SYGVKD. CDR3 loop: CAAGQGFNTGELFF. The DNA of the CDR3 is TGTGCCGCCGGACAGGGGTTCAACACCGGGGAGCTGTTTTTT.

This clonotype was found many times. The chain joins TRBV6-2 or TRBV6-3 to TRBJ2-7; no clear D. The CDR3 length is 14 residues. The V gene's germline CDR1 is MNHEY and CDR2 SVGEGT. V lost 2 bases to trimming and J lost 2 bases, with 10 bases between them. CDR3 loop: CASSYRAATYEQYF. DNA of the CDR3: TGTGCCAGCAGTTACAGGGCGGCTACCTACGAGCAGTACTTC.

This clonotype was seen at least ten times. The chain uses TRBV4-3 and TRBJ2-1; D gene unclear. Trimming removed 3 bases from V and 4 bases from J, with 7 bases in between. The CDR3 spans 13 residues. The germline CDR1 and CDR2 sequences are LGHNA and YSLEER. The CDR3 bases are TGCGCCAGCAGCCACGACGATTACAATGAGCAGTTCTTC. It encodes CASSHDDYNEQFF.

The sample holds many counts of this clonotype. The V gene is TRBV10-3, the J gene TRBJ2-1, with 8 bases lining up with TRBD1. The CDR3 extends over 15 amino acids. V dropped 6 bases and J dropped 8; count of bases not matched to a gene: 12. Per germline, CDR1 ENHRY and CDR2 SYGVKD. The CDR3 DNA follows: TGTGCCATCAGCAGCCGGGACAGGACTAATGATGAGCAGTTCTTC. Translated, it gives CAISSRDRTNDEQFF.

The chain employs TRBV5-1 and TRBJ2-1; tentative D call: TRBD2 (6 bases). Deletions cut 3 bases from V and 7 bases from J, with 14 bases between. There are 14 residues in the CDR3. In germline, CDR1 is SGHRS, CDR2 YFSETQ. The CDR3 DNA sequence: TGCGCCAGCAGCTACGGGAGAGGGTCTAATGAGCAGTTCTTC. This codes for CASSYGRGSNEQFF.

This clonotype has just a few counts. The V and J genes are TRBV28 and TRBJ2-4; possible D gene TRBD1, 6 bases. V shed 6 bases and J shed 0 bases, with 9 bases lying between them. This CDR3 has 14 amino acids. Per germline, CDR1 MDHEN and CDR2 SYDVKM. The CDR3 loop reads CASSIQGAKNIQYF. The DNA for the CDR3 is TGTGCCAGCAGCATACAGGGAGCCAAAAACATTCAGTACTTC.

This clonotype was counted ten times or more. This chain connects TRBV5-5 to TRBJ1-5; TRBD1 is a possible D gene (6 bases). The CDR3 totals 16 residues. The germline V and J ends were trimmed by 1 base and 5 bases, with 16 bases remaining between them. Germline values: CDR1 SGHKS, CDR2 YYEKEE (reference sequence). The CDR3 DNA reads TGTGCCAGCAGCTTGCATCCGGGGGCGCTCGATCAGCCCCAGCATTTT. Its translation: CASSLHPGALDQPQHF.

This clonotype has ten or more counts. The V gene is TRBV29-1, the J gene TRBJ2-1; 7 nucleotides agree with TRBD1. J lost 4 bases, V lost 6 bases, and 9 bases had no gene match. This CDR3 is 14 amino acids long. Germline V gene sequence: CDR1 SQVTM, CDR2 ANQGSEA. The CDR3 DNA reads TGCAGCGTGAGGCAACCAGGGGGTTACAATGAGCAGTTCTTC. It translates to CSVRQPGGYNEQFF.

This clonotype has a count of ten or more. The J gene is TRBJ2-3, the V gene TRBV10-3; 8 bases fit TRBD1. V was pared by 4 bases and J by 4 bases, with 7 bases of the junction left unmatched. The CDR3 covers 15 residues. Germline V gene sequence: CDR1 ENHRY, CDR2 SYGVKD. The CDR3 bases are TGTGCCATCAGTGGCGGCAGGGGGCGCGCAGATACGCAGTATTTT. Amino acid sequence: CAISGGRGRADTQYF.

There are many counts of this clonotype. The rearrangement joins TRBV9 to TRBJ2-2; D ambiguous. This CDR3 comprises 14 residues. V was cut by 3 bases and J by 0 bases, with 6 bases left in between. The germline gives CDR1 SGDLS, CDR2 YYNGEE. The CDR3 sequence is CASSATPNTGELFF. CDR3 nucleotide sequence: TGTGCCAGCAGCGCGACACCGAACACCGGGGAGCTGTTTTTT.